These T cell receptor beta chains were read from a single sample in a study of PD-1 blockade in classical Hodgkin lymphoma. Sequencing used immunoSEQ multiplex PCR; TCRdb keeps in-frame clones, though not all of them. This table has 45,000 to 60,000 clones, over 70% appearing once. The sample here was peripheral blood mononuclear cells (PBMCs), taken at baseline. Source of these receptors: a human donor with classical Hodgkin lymphoma. The CDR3 runs from the conserved cysteine through the conserved F or W. The order of the fields is V gene, D gene, J gene, clone size, CDR3 DNA, CDR3 protein. The D gene is left open where the match is weak. Only some rows state a clone size, as once, few, many or a class for expanded clones.

V: TRBV7-9; D: -; J: TRBJ2-3; size: -; DNA: TGTGCCAGCAGCTTAGCGCTAGGATTCTACTTCACAGATACGCAGTATTTT; CDR3: CASSLALGFYFTDTQYF
V: TRBV7-9; D: TRBD2; J: TRBJ2-1; size: -; DNA: TGTGCCAGCAGCACGGGACTAGCGGGAGTCAGTGAGCAGTTCTTC; CDR3: CASSTGLAGVSEQFF
V: TRBV10-2; D: TRBD2; J: TRBJ2-3; size: once; DNA: TGCGCCAGCCTAGCGGGGAACCCCACAGATACGCAGTATTTT; CDR3: CASLAGNPTDTQYF
V: TRBV29-1; D: -; J: TRBJ1-1; size: few; DNA: TGCAGCGTTTTAGAACTGAACACTGAAGCTTTCTTT; CDR3: CSVLELNTEAFF
V: TRBV6-6; D: -; J: TRBJ1-2; size: -; DNA: TGTGCCAGCAGCCCCCAACAAAACTATGGCTACACCTTC; CDR3: CASSPQQNYGYTF
V: TRBV2; D: TRBD2; J: TRBJ2-2; size: few; DNA: TGTGCCAGCAGTTTAGCGGGAGGAACCGGGGAGCTGTTTTTT; CDR3: CASSLAGGTGELFF
V: TRBV10-3; D: -; J: TRBJ2-2; size: -; DNA: TGTGCCATCGGGGCGGGGGCGCCCCGGGAGCTGTTTTTT; CDR3: CAIGAGAPRELFF
V: TRBV4-3; D: -; J: TRBJ1-1; size: few; DNA: TGCGCCAGCAGCCAAGATGCTCAGGGAAACACTGAAGCTTTCTTT; CDR3: CASSQDAQGNTEAFF
V: TRBV13; D: -; J: TRBJ2-3; size: -; DNA: TGTGCCAGCAGCCCAAGCGGCTGGGCCGAAATCACAGATACGCAGTATTTT; CDR3: CASSPSGWAEITDTQYF
V: TRBV6-6; D: -; J: TRBJ2-2; size: once; DNA: TGTGCCAGCAGTCCGCCGACAGGGGAGCTGTTTTTT; CDR3: CASSPPTGELFF
V: TRBV7-2; D: -; J: TRBJ2-7; size: -; DNA: TGTGCCAGCAGCTTATTAGGGGACGAGCAGTACTTC; CDR3: CASSLLGDEQYF
V: TRBV5-1; D: -; J: TRBJ2-1; size: -; DNA: TGCGCCAGCAGCTTGGCCGCAGGGGAGGTCAATGAGCAGTTCTTC; CDR3: CASSLAAGEVNEQFF
V: TRBV19; D: TRBD1; J: TRBJ1-5; size: -; DNA: TGTGCCAGTAGTCACCGGGACAGGCGGACGAATCAGCCCCAGCATTTT; CDR3: CASSHRDRRTNQPQHF
V: TRBV19; D: TRBD1; J: TRBJ1-2; size: -; DNA: TGTGCCAGTAGTATAGACGGGACAGGGAGGACCTATGGCTACACCTTC; CDR3: CASSIDGTGRTYGYTF
V: TRBV7-2; D: TRBD1; J: TRBJ1-5; size: -; DNA: TGTGCCAGCAGCTTAGTAGGGGGAACAGGGGTGGGCAATCAGCCCCAGCATTTT; CDR3: CASSLVGGTGVGNQPQHF
V: TRBV7-3; D: -; J: TRBJ2-5; size: -; DNA: TGTGCCAGCAGCTTAAATATGGAAGAGACCCAGTACTTC; CDR3: CASSLNMEETQYF
V: TRBV7-2; D: -; J: TRBJ2-3; size: few; DNA: TGTGCCAGCAGCCTCACGGGACCCCCGGATACGCAGTATTTT; CDR3: CASSLTGPPDTQYF
V: TRBV18; D: TRBD1; J: TRBJ2-5; size: -; DNA: TGTGCCAGCTCACCAGGGTTCCGCCTTCGTACAGGGGAAGAGACCCAGTACTTC; CDR3: CASSPGFRLRTGEETQYF
V: TRBV9; D: -; J: TRBJ2-1; size: -; DNA: TGTGCCAGCAGCGCCGAACACGTTGAGCAGTTCTTC; CDR3: CASSAEHVEQFF
V: TRBV25-1; D: -; J: TRBJ2-5; size: -; DNA: TGTGCCAGCAGTGAAAGTCTTGTGCAAATCCAAGAGACCCAGTACTTC; CDR3: CASSESLVQIQETQYF
V: TRBV6-6; D: -; J: TRBJ1-3; size: -; DNA: TGTGCCAGCAGTTACCCGGGAGGTGGAAACACCATATATTTT; CDR3: CASSYPGGGNTIYF
V: TRBV6-5; D: TRBD2; J: TRBJ2-3; size: -; DNA: TGTGCCAGCAGTTCCCTAGCGGGGTCGAGCACAGATACGCAGTATTTT; CDR3: CASSSLAGSSTDTQYF
V: TRBV5-1; D: -; J: TRBJ2-3; size: -; DNA: TGCGCCAGCAGCTTGGACTCTACCGACGATACGCAGTATTTT; CDR3: CASSLDSTDDTQYF
V: TRBV4-3; D: -; J: TRBJ2-7; size: -; DNA: TGCGCCAGCAGCCAACGAGGACACCACGAGCAGTACTTC; CDR3: CASSQRGHHEQYF
V: TRBV7-6; D: -; J: TRBJ2-7; size: -; DNA: TGTGCCAGCAGCTTAGGAGGGGCAGGGCTTTTCTACGAGCAGTACTTC; CDR3: CASSLGGAGLFYEQYF
V: TRBV4-1; D: TRBD2; J: TRBJ2-5; size: -; DNA: TGCGCCAGCAGCCAAGTCCCTAGCGGGAGTTGGGAGACCCAGTACTTC; CDR3: CASSQVPSGSWETQYF
V: TRBV5-4; D: -; J: TRBJ1-2; size: -; DNA: TGTGCCAGCAGCGGGGGCCGTACCCCCTTGTATGGCTACACCTTC; CDR3: CASSGGRTPLYGYTF
V: TRBV13; D: -; J: TRBJ2-1; size: -; DNA: TGTGCCAGCAGCTTAGCCGGGATTTCCTACAATGAGCAGTTCTTC; CDR3: CASSLAGISYNEQFF
V: TRBV5-4; D: -; J: TRBJ2-2; size: once; DNA: TGTGCCAGCAGCGTACACGGGGGTGACACCGGGGAGCTGTTTTTT; CDR3: CASSVHGGDTGELFF
V: TRBV5-1; D: -; J: TRBJ1-1; size: few; DNA: TGCGCCAGCAGCTTGGTTACCGACTTCATGAACACTGAAGCTTTCTTT; CDR3: CASSLVTDFMNTEAFF
V: TRBV5-6; D: -; J: TRBJ1-2; size: once; DNA: TGTGCCAGCAGCAAGATCTATGGCTACACCTTC; CDR3: CASSKIYGYTF
V: TRBV5-1; D: -; J: TRBJ2-7; size: -; DNA: TGCGCCAGCAGCTTGGGGGGAACAGGGTCCTTCTACGAGCAGTACTTC; CDR3: CASSLGGTGSFYEQYF
V: TRBV7-9; D: TRBD2; J: TRBJ2-7; size: -; DNA: TGTGCCAGCAGCTTAGGTCTAGCGGGAGGTGACCTCGAGCAGTACTTC; CDR3: CASSLGLAGGDLEQYF
V: TRBV10-3; D: -; J: TRBJ2-7; size: -; DNA: TGTGCCATCGGATGGGGCTCCTACGAGCAGTACTTC; CDR3: CAIGWGSYEQYF
V: TRBV9; D: -; J: TRBJ2-7; size: -; DNA: TGTGCCAGCAGCTCTCAATTGACTTGGGGTTACGAGCAGTACTTC; CDR3: CASSSQLTWGYEQYF
V: TRBV7-2; D: -; J: TRBJ1-1; size: -; DNA: TGTGCCAGCAGCTTAGTCTCATCCGATTACACTGAAGCTTTCTTT; CDR3: CASSLVSSDYTEAFF
V: TRBV6-1; D: -; J: TRBJ1-1; size: -; DNA: TGTGCCAGTACAGTCTGGAACACTGAAGCTTTCTTT; CDR3: CASTVWNTEAFF
V: TRBV11-3; D: -; J: TRBJ2-1; size: -; DNA: TGTGCCAGCAGGTGGGGTGGCGGAATGAAAGATGAGCAGTTCTTC; CDR3: CASRWGGGMKDEQFF
V: TRBV7-2; D: TRBD2; J: TRBJ2-3; size: -; DNA: TGTGCCAGCAGGATAAGCGGGGTAACAGATACGCAGTATTTT; CDR3: CASRISGVTDTQYF
V: TRBV27; D: -; J: TRBJ1-2; size: -; DNA: TGTGCCAGCAGCCACGGCGAATCCTATGGCTACACCTTC; CDR3: CASSHGESYGYTF
V: TRBV7-9; D: -; J: TRBJ2-1; size: -; DNA: TGTGCCAGCAGCCGGGGAAGTGGCTCCTACAATGAGCAGTTCTTC; CDR3: CASSRGSGSYNEQFF
V: TRBV6-6; D: TRBD1; J: TRBJ1-1; size: -; DNA: TGTGCCATCAAGGACAGGGGACAGAACACTGAAGCTTTCTTT; CDR3: CAIKDRGQNTEAFF
V: TRBV7-2; D: -; J: TRBJ1-1; size: few; DNA: TGTGCCAGCAGCCGCGAGACAGGCGATGGGGCTTTCTTT; CDR3: CASSRETGDGAFF
V: TRBV5-3; D: -; J: TRBJ1-2; size: -; DNA: TGTGCCAGATGCGCTCGCAGGGGCCCTGCCACCTTC; CDR3: CARCARRGPATF
V: TRBV30; D: -; J: TRBJ1-1; size: few; DNA: TGTGCCTGGCGGGAGTGGAGGGGGGGGACTGAAGCTTTCTTT; CDR3: CAWREWRGGTEAFF
V: TRBV18; D: -; J: TRBJ1-3; size: -; DNA: TGTGCCAGCTCACCAGGACAGCGCTCTGGAAACACCATATATTTT; CDR3: CASSPGQRSGNTIYF
V: TRBV18; D: -; J: TRBJ1-2; size: -; DNA: TGTGCCAGCTCACAGGCGGATGCCGACTATGGCTACACCTTC; CDR3: CASSQADADYGYTF